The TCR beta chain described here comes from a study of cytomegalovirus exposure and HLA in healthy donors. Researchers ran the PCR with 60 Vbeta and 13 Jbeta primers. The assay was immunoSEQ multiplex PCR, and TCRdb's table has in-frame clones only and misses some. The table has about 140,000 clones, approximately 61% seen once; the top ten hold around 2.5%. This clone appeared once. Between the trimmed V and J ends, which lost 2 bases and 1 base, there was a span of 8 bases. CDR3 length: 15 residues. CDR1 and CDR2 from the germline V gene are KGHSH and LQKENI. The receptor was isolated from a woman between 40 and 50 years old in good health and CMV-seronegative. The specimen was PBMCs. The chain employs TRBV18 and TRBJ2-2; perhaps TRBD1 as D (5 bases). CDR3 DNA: TGTGCCAGCTCACCAGCTACAGGGAACACCGGGGAGCTGTTTTTT. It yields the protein CASSPATGNTGELFF.